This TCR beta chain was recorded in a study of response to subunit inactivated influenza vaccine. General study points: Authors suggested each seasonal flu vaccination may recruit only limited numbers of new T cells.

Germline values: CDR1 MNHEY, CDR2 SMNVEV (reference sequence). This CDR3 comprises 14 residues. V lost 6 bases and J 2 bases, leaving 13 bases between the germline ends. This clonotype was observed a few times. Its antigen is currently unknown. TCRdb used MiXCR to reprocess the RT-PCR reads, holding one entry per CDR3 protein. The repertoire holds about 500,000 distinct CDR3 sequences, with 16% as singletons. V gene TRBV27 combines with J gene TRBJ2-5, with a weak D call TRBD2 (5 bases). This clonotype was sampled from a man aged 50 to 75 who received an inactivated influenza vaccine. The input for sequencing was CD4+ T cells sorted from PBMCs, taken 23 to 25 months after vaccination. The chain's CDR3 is CASRETGFQETQYF. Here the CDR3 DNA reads TGTGCCAGCAGAGAGACGGGGTTTCAAGAGACCCAGTACTTC.